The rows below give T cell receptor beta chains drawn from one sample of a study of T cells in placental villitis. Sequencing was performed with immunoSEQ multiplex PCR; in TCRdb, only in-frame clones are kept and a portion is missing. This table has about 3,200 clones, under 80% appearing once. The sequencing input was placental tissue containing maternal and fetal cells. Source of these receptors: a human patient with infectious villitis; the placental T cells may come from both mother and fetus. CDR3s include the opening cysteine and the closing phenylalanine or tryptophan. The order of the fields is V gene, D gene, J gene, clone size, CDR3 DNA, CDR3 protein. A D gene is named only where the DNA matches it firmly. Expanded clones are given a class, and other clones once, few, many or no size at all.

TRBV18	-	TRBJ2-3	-	TGTGCCAGCTCACCAAACAGGGCGGGCACAGATACGCAGTATTTT	CASSPNRAGTDTQYF
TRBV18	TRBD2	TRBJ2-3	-	TGTGCCAGCTCACCTTCCGGGACTAGCGGGAGATACACAGATACGCAGTATTTT	CASSPSGTSGRYTDTQYF
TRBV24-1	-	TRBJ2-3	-	TGTGCCACCAGCGGGGTCGGGGGAAACGGAGATACGCAGTATTTT	CATSGVGGNGDTQYF
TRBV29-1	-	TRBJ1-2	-	TGCAGCCTTAGAGGCAGCTATGGCTACACCTTC	CSLRGSYGYTF
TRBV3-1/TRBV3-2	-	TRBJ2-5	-	TGTGCCAGCAGCGTGACCCATCCCATTTCTGAGACCCAGTACTTC	CASSVTHPISETQYF
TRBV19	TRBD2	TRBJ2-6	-	TGTGCCAGTAATATGGAGCGGGGGGGCCTAAGCGGGGCCAACGTCCTGACTTTC	CASNMERGGLSGANVLTF
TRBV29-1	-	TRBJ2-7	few	TGCAGCGTTACCAGCATAGCCTCCTACGAGCAGTACTTC	CSVTSIASYEQYF
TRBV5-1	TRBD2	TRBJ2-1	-	TGCGCCAGCAGCTTGGAGGGCGGGAGCCGTTACAATGAGCAGTTCTTC	CASSLEGGSRYNEQFF
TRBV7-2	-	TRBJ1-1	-	TGTGCCAGCAGCTTAGGTATCACTGAGAACACTGAAGCTTTCTTT	CASSLGITENTEAFF
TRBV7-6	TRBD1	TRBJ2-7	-	TGTGCCAGCAGCTACACCTACCGGGACAGCTACTACGAGCAGTACTTC	CASSYTYRDSYYEQYF
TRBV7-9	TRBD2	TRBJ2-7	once	TGTGCCAGCAGCTTAGGGGCCTTAGCGGGAGGGGGATACGAGCAGTACTTC	CASSLGALAGGGYEQYF
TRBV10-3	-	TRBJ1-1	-	TGTGCCATCAGTGAAGGGGCCTACACTGAAGCTTTCTTT	CAISEGAYTEAFF
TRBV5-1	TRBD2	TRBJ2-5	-	TGCGCCAGCAGCTTGGTCCAGCGGGGGCCAACAAATCAAGAGACCCAGTACTTC	CASSLVQRGPTNQETQYF
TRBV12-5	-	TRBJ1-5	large	TGTGCTAGTGGTTTGGACAGGGTTCAGCCCCAGCATTTT	CASGLDRVQPQHF
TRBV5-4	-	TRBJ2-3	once	TGTGCCAGCAGCTCCCGAACGCTAGTTGGCACAGATACGCAGTATTTT	CASSSRTLVGTDTQYF
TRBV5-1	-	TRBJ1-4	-	TGCGCCAGCAGCTTCGATTCCACTAATGAAAAACTGTTTTTT	CASSFDSTNEKLFF
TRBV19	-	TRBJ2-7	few	TGTGCCAGTAGTATAGATCCAGGCCACGAGCAGTACTTC	CASSIDPGHEQYF
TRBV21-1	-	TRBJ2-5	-	TGTGCCAGCAGCAAATGTAAGGGTTCGACCAGGGAGACCCAGTACTTC	CASSKCKGSTRETQYF
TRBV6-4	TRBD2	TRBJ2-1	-	TGTGCCAGCAGCACGGGGGGTTACTACAATGAGCAGTTCTTC	CASSTGGYYNEQFF
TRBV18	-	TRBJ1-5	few	TGTGCCAGCTCACCACGCGGGGGGGTCGATCAGCCCCAGCATTTT	CASSPRGGVDQPQHF
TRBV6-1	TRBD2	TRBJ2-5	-	TGTGCCAGCAGTGAAATCGGCGGGGGGGCGGGGCGAGAGACCCAGTACTTC	CASSEIGGGAGRETQYF
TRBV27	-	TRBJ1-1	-	TGTGCCAGCAGTTTTCGGTTCTTGATTCACACTGAAGCTTTCTTT	CASSFRFLIHTEAFF
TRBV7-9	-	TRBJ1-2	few	TGTGCCAGCAGCTTAGAAGGATTTGGCTACACCTTC	CASSLEGFGYTF
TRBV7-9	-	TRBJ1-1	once	TGTGCCAGCACCCAAGCCGGGAACACTGAAGCTTTCTTT	CASTQAGNTEAFF
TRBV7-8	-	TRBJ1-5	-	TGTGCCAGCAGCTTAAGGGGGATCAGTAATCAGCCCCAGCATTTT	CASSLRGISNQPQHF
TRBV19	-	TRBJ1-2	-	TGTGCCAGTAGTCATCCAGCTAACTATGGCTACACCTTC	CASSHPANYGYTF
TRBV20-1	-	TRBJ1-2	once	TGCAGTGCTAGTCAAGTACCCGACATTACCCCCTATGGCTACACCTTC	CSASQVPDITPYGYTF
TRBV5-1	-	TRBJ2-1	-	TGCGCCAGCAGCTGGGGACTTCTCAAGAATGAGCAGTTCTTC	CASSWGLLKNEQFF
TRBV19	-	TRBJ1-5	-	TGTGCCAGTAGTCCCTCTGGTAGCAATCAGCCCCAGCATTTT	CASSPSGSNQPQHF
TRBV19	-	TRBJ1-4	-	TGTGCCAGTAGTATAGGGGGGGCGACTAATGAAAAACTGTTTTTT	CASSIGGATNEKLFF
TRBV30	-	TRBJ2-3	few	TGTGCCTGGAGTAGGGCGGTCCTTAGCACAGATACGCAGTATTTT	CAWSRAVLSTDTQYF
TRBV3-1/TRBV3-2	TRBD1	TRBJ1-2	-	TGTGCCAGCAGCCCCCGAGACAGGGGCCGGGACTACACCTTC	CASSPRDRGRDYTF
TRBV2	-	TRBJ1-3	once	TGTGCCAGCAGGGAAAGAACAGGGCTTTCTGGAAACACCATATATTTT	CASRERTGLSGNTIYF
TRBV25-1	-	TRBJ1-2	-	TGTGCCAGCGGCTCTTGGCAATATGGCTACACCTTC	CASGSWQYGYTF
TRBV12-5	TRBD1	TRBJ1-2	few	TGTGCTAGTGGTTCTAACCCTCAGACAGGGCTCGGCGGCTACACCTTC	CASGSNPQTGLGGYTF
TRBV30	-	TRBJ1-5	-	TGTGCCTGGAGTGGGGGCCCCAATCAGCCCCAGCATTTT	CAWSGGPNQPQHF
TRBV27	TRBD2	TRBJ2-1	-	TGTGCCAGCAGGGGGACTAGCGGGGGGCTTTACAATGAGCAGTTCTTC	CASRGTSGGLYNEQFF
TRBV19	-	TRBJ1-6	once	TGTGCCAGTAAGGGCTCACGGGCACCCCTCCACTTT	CASKGSRAPLHF
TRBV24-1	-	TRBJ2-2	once	TGTGCCACCAGTGACCCGACTAGGTCCCCCGGGGAGCTGTTTTTT	CATSDPTRSPGELFF
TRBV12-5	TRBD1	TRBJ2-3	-	TGTGCTAGCGACAGGGATCTCACAGATACGCAGTATTTT	CASDRDLTDTQYF
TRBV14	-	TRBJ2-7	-	TGTGCCAGCAGCCCGCAAGGATACGAGCAGTACTTC	CASSPQGYEQYF
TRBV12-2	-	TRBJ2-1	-	TGTGCAAGTCGCTTAAACCCCGGGACAGGGGTCCACAATGAGCAGTTCTTC	CASRLNPGTGVHNEQFF
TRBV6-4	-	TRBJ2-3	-	TGTGCCAGCAGTGACAAAGACACAGATACGCAGTATTTT	CASSDKDTDTQYF
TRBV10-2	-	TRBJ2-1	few	TGCGCCAGCGGGTTTAGTTCGCCGGGGGATGAGCAGTTCTTC	CASGFSSPGDEQFF
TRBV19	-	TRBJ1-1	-	TGTGCTAGTAGTATGGCAGGGGCGGTTACTGAAGCTTTCTTT	CASSMAGAVTEAFF
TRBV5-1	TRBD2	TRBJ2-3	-	TGCGCCAGCAGCTTGACTAGCGGGGGGCTAAGCACAGATACGCAGTATTTT	CASSLTSGGLSTDTQYF
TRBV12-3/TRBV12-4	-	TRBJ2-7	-	TGTGCCAGCAGTTACAGTACCTACGAGCAGTACTTC	CASSYSTYEQYF
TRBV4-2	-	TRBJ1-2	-	TGTGCCAGCAGCCAAGATGGAACTTTGTCTTGGGGCGGGGGCTACACCTTC	CASSQDGTLSWGGGYTF
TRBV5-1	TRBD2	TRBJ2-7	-	TGCGCCAGCAGCGGGGGGGAAGGCTACTCCTCCTACGAGCAGTACTTC	CASSGGEGYSSYEQYF
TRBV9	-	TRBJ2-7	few	TGTGCCAGCAGCGTAGATTCGTCAGCCTACGAGCAGTACTTC	CASSVDSSAYEQYF
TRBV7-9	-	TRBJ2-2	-	TGTGCCAGCAGCTTAGCTGCCACCGGGGAGCTGTTTTTT	CASSLAATGELFF
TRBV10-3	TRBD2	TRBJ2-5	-	TGTGCCATCAGTGCGGGGGGGGTGACCCAGTACTTC	CAISAGGVTQYF
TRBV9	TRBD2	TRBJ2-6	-	TGTGCCAGCAGCGTGGGCGGGGGGTTTGGGGCCAACGTCCTGACTTTC	CASSVGGGFGANVLTF